The 5 T cell receptor beta chains given below trace back to one sample, sequenced in a study of T cells expressing NK-cell markers. TCRdb re-analyzed the 5' RACE reads; it lists each CDR3 protein once, without DNA. Its clone listing holds about 390,000 distinct CDR3 sequences. Sequencing was done on a sample of blood T cells: a sorted CD56 or NKG2C T cell subset, CD4+ or CD8+ T cells, or bulk PBMC T cells (not recorded which). These receptors originate from a woman in her fifties or sixties in good health.

The J gene is TRBJ2-3, the V gene TRBV28; TCRdb designates TRBD1, a call that cannot be tested without DNA. Germline V gene lookup returns CDR1 MDHEN and CDR2 SYDVKM. The CDR3 runs to 15 residues. CDR3 loop: CASSLAGRGEDTQYF.

This rearrangement joins TRBV19 to TRBJ2-3; the TCRdb D gene call, TRBD1, has no DNA to confirm it. The V gene's germline CDR1 is LNHDA and CDR2 SQIVND (reference sequence). The CDR3 length is 13 residues. This CDR3 reads CASGVGGADTQYF.

This chain joins TRBV10-3 and TRBJ2-7; TCRdb outputs TRBD1, but without DNA this stays unchecked. CDR1 is ENHRY and CDR2 is SYGVKD in the germline V gene. This CDR3 comprises 14 residues. This CDR3 reads CASKAQGGTYEQYF.

The CDR3: CASSPLASGLTDTQYF. The chain employs TRBV12-3 or TRBV12-4 and TRBJ2-3; no DNA is available, so the TRBD2 call from TCRdb remains unchecked. This CDR3 contains 16 residues.

This chain links TRBV6-1 with TRBJ1-1. This CDR3 has 13 residues. The V gene's germline CDR1 is MNHNS and CDR2 SASEGT. Here the CDR3 reads CASSAWENTEAFF.